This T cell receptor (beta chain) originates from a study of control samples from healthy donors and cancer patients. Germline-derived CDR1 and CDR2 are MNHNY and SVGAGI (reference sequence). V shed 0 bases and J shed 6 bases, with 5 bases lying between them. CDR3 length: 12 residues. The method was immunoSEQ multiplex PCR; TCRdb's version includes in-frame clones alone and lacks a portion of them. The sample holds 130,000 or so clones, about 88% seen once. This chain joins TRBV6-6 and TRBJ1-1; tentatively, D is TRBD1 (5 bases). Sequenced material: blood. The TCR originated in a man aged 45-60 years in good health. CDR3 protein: CASSYSGAEAFF. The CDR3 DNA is TGTGCCAGCAGTTACTCGGGGGCTGAAGCTTTCTTT.